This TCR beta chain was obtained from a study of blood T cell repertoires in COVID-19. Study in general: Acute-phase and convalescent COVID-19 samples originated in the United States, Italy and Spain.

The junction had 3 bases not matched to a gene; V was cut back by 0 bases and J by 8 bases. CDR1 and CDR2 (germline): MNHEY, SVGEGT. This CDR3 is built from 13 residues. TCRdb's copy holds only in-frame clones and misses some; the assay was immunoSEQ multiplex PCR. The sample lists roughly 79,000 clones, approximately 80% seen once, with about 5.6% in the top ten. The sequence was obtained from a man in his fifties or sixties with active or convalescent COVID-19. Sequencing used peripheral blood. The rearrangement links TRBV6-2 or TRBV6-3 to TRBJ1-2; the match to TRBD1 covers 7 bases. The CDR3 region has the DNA TGTGCCAGCAGTTACTCGACAGGGATGGGCTACACCTTC. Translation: CASSYSTGMGYTF.